This TCR beta chain was sequenced during a study of cytotoxic CD8 clonotypes in ibrutinib-treated CLL. Study-level background: Responses: some 24 partial, 2 complete; after median approximately 67 months, around 14 stayed remitted, around 12 progressed. Once treatment had gone on for a median of around 13 months, range 6 to 36, response samples were drawn.

Germline CDR1 reads MNHNS; CDR2 reads SASEGT. After removal of 4 bases from V and 6 bases from J, the junction contained 3 bases not matched to a gene. The CDR3 is 14 amino acids. Investigators sought sequencing depths of between 1 in 200,000 and 1 in 1 million T cells. The data were produced by immunoSEQ multiplex PCR, yet TCRdb's version contains in-frame clones alone and is incomplete. The sample lists about 9,200 clones, approximately 60% occurring once. This TCR derives from a human donor with chronic lymphocytic leukemia. Source: PBMCs, taken before ibrutinib treatment. V and J are TRBV6-1 and TRBJ1-5; 10 positions match TRBD1. The CDR3 nucleotides read TGTGCCAGCAGTGGGGGGACAGGGGTTCAGCCCCAGCATTTT. Its translation is CASSGGTGVQPQHF.